This T cell receptor (beta chain) was documented in a study of CD8 T cells in ankylosing spondylitis (dated 2017 in TCRdb). The study in broad terms: To find TCR variants linked to disease, the study profiled T cell receptor beta repertoires in ankylosing spondylitis patients and healthy donors. Peripheral blood was sampled, and synovial fluid was also collected from ankylosing spondylitis patients. The whole study cohort included some 100 healthy donors and around 25 ankylosing spondylitis patients. Summary of the overall study and its limitations: A CD8+ phenotype was shown by the disease-linked clones, which were found at relatively low frequencies in peripheral blood. The disease-linked clones were reported to be significantly enriched in matched synovial fluid samples from ankylosing spondylitis patients. Some motif variants had previously been reported in the synovial fluid and blood of reactive arthritis patients, which suggests shared mechanisms of disease initiation. A TCR beta motif of several highly homologous amino acid variants appeared characteristic of blood from ankylosing spondylitis patients.

The CDR3, cysteine through phenylalanine, is 16 amino acids long. The sequence is cut down to CDR3 DNA, 48 bases in frame from base 1. V is pruned by 0 bases and J by 5 bases, leaving 4 bases of the junction without a gene match. The germline V gene specifies ENHRY as CDR1 and SYGVKD as CDR2. Sequencing instrument: Illumina HiSeq 2500. Quantitative 5'-RACE with molecular barcodes was used to prepare TCR beta libraries. The authors processed their data as follows. Disease-linked TCR variants were identified with a new computational method built on a probabilistic model of VDJ rearrangement. TCRdb reworked the public reads: Q25 trimming with fastp, MiXCR clone assembly, productive beta chains retained. CDR3 protein sequences are deduplicated, and each keeps its most common genes and DNA. The V and J calls were not made by the authors but by TCRdb's processing. The sample table holds 120,000 or so distinct CDR3 sequences, of which about 13% were seen once. 2.5% to 3.5% of the sample lies in the top ten.

Worth noting for this clonotype: Its antigen is unknown. Per-base qualities were not stored, and no clone one base away is much larger.

Input material: blood, either unsorted or a sorted T cell fraction (not recorded which). The rearranged chain carries TRBV10-3 and TRBJ2-1; TRBD1 aligns with 10 central bases. This clonotype was sampled from a female donor with ankylosing spondylitis or in good health (not recorded which). The DNA is as follows: TGTGCCATCAGTGAGTCAGTCGGGACAGGGGACAATGAGCAGTTCTTC. It specifies CAISESVGTGDNEQFF.